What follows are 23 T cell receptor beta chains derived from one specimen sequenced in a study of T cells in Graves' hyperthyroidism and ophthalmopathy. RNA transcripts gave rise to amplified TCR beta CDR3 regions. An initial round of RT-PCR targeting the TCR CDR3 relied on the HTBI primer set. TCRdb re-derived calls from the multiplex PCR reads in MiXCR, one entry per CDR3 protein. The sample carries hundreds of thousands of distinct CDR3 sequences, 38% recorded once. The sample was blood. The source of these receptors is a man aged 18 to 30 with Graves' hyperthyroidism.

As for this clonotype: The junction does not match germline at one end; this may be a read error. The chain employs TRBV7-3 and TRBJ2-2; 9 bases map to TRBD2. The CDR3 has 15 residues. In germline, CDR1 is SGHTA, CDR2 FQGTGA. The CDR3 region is CASSPQGGGAGGLFF. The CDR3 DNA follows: TGTGCCAGCAGCCCACAGGGCGGGGGGGCCGGGGGGCTGTTTTTT. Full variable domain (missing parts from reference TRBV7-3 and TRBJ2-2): GAGVSQTPSNKVTEKGKYVELRCDPISGHTALYWYRQSLGQGPEFLIYFQGTGAADDSGLPNDRFFAVRPEGSVSTLKIQRTERGDSAVYLCASSPQGGGAGGLFFGEGSRLTVL.

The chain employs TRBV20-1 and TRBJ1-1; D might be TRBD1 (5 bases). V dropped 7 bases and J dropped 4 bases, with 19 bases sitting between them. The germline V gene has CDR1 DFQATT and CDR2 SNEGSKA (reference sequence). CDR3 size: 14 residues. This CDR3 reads CSVEPRDVGTEAFF. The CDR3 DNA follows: TGCAGTGTCGAACCCAGGGACGTCGGCACTGAAGCTTTCTTT.

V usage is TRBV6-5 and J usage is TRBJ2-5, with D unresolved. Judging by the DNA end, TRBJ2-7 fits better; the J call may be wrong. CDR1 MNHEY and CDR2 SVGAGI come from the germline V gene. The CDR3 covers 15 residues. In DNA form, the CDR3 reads TGTGCCAGCAGTGAACTCCGGCCGCCGGTTTACGAGCAGTACTTC. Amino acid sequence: CASSELRPPVYEQYF.

CDR3 nucleotides: TGCGCCAGCAGGACTCTCACCGGGGAGCTGTTTTTT. This codes for CASRTLTGELFF. This chain connects TRBV5-1 to TRBJ2-2; D not resolved. Trimming cost V 5 bases and J 4 bases, with 6 bases left between them. Germline CDR1 is SGHRS and CDR2 is YFSETQ. The CDR3 runs to 12 residues.

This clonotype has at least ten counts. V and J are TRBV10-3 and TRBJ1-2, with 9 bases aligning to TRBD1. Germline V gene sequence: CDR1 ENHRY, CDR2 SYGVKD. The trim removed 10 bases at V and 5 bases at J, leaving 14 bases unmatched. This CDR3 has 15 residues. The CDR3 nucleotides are TGTGCCAGCAGCGATAAGAGGACAGGGGCATATGGCTACACCTTC. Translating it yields CASSDKRTGAYGYTF.

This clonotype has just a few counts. The CDR3 loop is CASSLPGGEQYF. In DNA form, the CDR3 reads TGCGCCAGCAGCTTGCCGGGAGGCGAGCAGTACTTC. V usage is TRBV5-1 and J usage is TRBJ2-7, with 7 nucleotides matching TRBD2. The V and J ends lost 1 base and 6 bases, in that order; junction bases with no gene match: 1. The CDR3 is 12 residues long. The germline gives CDR1 SGHRS, CDR2 YFSETQ.

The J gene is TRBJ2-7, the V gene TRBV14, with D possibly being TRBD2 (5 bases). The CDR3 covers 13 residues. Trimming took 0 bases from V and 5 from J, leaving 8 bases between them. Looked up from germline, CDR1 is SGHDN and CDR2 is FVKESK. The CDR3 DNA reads TGTGCCAGCAGCCAAGATTACGGGGACGAGCAGTACTTC. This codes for CASSQDYGDEQYF.

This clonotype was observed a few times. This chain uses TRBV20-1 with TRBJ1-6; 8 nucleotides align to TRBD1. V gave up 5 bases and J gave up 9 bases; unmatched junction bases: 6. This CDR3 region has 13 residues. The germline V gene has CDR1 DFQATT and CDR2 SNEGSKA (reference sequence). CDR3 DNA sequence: TGCAGTGCTGGGGACAGGCCAGGTTCACCCCTCCACTTT. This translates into CSAGDRPGSPLHF.

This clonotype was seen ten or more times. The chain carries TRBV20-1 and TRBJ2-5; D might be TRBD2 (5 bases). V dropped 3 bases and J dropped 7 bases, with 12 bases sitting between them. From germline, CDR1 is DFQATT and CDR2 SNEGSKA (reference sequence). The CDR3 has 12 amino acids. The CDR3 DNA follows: TGCAGTGCTAGCGGGGTGCCGGGGACCCAGTACTTC. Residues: CSASGVPGTQYF.

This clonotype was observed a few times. Here the CDR3 reads CSARDFGTYEQYF. For the CDR3, the DNA is TGCAGTGCTAGGGATTTTGGCACCTACGAGCAGTACTTC. The gene calls are TRBV20-1 and TRBJ2-7; D call uncertain. The V gene's germline CDR1 is DFQATT and CDR2 SNEGSKA (reference sequence). The CDR3 extends over 13 amino acids. The ends were cut back, 3 bases at V and 2 bases at J, with 11 bases in the middle.

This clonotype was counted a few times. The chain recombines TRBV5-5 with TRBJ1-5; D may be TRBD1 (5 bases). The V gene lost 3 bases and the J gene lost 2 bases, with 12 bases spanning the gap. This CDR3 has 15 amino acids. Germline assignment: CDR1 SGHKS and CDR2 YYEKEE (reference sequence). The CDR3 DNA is TGTGCCAGCAGCTCCGGGTTGGGGGGCAATCAGCCCCAGCATTTT. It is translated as CASSSGLGGNQPQHF.

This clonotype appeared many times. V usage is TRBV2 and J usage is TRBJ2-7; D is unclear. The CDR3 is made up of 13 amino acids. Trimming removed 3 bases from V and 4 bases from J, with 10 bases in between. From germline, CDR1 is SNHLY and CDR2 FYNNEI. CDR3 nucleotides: TGTGCCAGCAGTGAGAAGGGAACGTACGAGCAGTACTTC. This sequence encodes CASSEKGTYEQYF.

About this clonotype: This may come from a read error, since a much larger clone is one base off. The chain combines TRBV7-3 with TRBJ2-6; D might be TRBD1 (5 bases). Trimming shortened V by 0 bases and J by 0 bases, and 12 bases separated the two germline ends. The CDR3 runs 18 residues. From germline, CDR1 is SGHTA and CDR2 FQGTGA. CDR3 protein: CASSLTLVGASGANVLTF. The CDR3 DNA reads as TGTGCCAGCAGCTTAACGTTGGTAGGGGCCTCTGGGGCCAACGTCCTGACTTTC.

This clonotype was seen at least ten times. This CDR3 reads CASSLVVGPGNTIYF. The CDR3 DNA reads as TGTGCCAGCAGCTTAGTTGTGGGACCTGGAAACACCATATATTTT. The chain is built from TRBV7-9 and TRBJ1-3, with a possible D match to TRBD1 (5 bases). The germline V gene encodes CDR1 SEHNR and CDR2 FQNEAQ (reference sequence). CDR3 length: 15 amino acids. The V gene lost 1 base and the J gene lost 2 bases, with 9 bases spanning the gap.

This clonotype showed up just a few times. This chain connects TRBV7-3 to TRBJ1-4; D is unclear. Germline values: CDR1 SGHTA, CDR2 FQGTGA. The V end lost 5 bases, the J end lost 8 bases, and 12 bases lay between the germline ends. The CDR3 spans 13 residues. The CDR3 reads CASSPGPREKLFF. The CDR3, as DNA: TGTGCCAGCAGCCCCGGCCCTAGGGAAAAACTGTTTTTT.

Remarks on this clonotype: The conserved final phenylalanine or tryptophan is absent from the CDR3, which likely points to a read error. The CDR3 region has the DNA TGTGCCACCCCTTTGGGGGCATTGAGCAATCAGCCCCAGCATCTT. Translation: CATPLGALSNQPQHL. The chain has TRBV10-3 and TRBJ1-5; tentative D call: TRBD1 (6 bases). Germline V gene lookup returns CDR1 ENHRY and CDR2 SYGVKD. V was cut by 10 bases and J by 1 base, with 17 bases left in between. This CDR3 is 15 amino acids long.

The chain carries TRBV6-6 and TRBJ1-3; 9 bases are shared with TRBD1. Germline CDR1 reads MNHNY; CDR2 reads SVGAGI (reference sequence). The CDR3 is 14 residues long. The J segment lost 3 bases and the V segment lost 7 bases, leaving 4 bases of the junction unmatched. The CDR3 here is CASNRGRGGNTIYF. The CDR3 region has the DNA TGTGCCAGCAACAGGGGGCGCGGTGGAAACACCATATATTTT.

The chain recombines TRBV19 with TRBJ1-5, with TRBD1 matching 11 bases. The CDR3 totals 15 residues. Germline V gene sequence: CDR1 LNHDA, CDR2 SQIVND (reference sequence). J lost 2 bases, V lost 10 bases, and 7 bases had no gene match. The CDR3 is CAILPGQGGNQPQHF. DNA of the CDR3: TGTGCCATTCTACCGGGACAGGGGGGCAATCAGCCCCAGCATTTT.

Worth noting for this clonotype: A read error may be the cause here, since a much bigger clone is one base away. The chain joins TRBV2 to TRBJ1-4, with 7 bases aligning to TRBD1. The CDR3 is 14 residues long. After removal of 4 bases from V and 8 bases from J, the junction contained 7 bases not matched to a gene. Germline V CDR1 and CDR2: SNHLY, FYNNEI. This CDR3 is CASSGGQSSEKLFF. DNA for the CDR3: TGTGCCAGCAGTGGGGGACAGAGCTCGGAAAAACTGTTTTTT.

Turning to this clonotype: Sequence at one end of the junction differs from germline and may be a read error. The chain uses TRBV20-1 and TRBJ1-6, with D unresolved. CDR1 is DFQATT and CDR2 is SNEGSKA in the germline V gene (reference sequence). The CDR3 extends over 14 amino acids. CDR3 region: CSAKGTSYNPPLHF. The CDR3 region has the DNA TGCAGTGCGAAGGGCACAAGCTATAATCCACCCCTCCACTTT.

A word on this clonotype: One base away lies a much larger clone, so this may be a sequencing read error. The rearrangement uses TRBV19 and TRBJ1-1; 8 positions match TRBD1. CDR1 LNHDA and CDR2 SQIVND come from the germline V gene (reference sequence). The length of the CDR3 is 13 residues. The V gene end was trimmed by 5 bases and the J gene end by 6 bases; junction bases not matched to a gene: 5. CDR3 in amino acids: CASSSTTGAEAFF. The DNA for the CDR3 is TGTGCCAGTAGTTCCACGACAGGGGCTGAAGCTTTCTTT.

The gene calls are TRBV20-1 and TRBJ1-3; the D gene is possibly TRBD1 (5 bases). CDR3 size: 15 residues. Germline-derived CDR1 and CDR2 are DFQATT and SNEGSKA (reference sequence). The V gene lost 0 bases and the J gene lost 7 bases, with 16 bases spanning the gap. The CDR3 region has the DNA TGCAGTGCTAGAGATATTGGAGCAGGGAGGAACACCATATATTTT. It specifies CSARDIGAGRNTIYF.

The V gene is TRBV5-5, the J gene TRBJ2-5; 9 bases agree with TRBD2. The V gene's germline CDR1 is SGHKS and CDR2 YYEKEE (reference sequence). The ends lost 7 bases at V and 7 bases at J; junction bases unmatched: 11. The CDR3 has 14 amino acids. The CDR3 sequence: CASSWASGIGTQYF. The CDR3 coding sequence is TGTGCCAGCTCCTGGGCTAGCGGGATCGGGACCCAGTACTTC.